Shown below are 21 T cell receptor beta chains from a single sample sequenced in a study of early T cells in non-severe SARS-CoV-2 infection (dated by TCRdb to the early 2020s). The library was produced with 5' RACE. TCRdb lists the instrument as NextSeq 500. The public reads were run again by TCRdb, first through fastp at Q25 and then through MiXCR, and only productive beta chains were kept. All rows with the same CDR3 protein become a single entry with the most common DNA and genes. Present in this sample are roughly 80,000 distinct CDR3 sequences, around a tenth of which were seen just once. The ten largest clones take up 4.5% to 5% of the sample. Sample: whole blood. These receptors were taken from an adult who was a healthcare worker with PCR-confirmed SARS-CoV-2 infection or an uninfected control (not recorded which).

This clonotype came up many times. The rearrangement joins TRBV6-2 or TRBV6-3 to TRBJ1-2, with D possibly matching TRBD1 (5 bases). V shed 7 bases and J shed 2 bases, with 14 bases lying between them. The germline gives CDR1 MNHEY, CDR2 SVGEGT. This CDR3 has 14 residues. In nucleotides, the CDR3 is TGTGCCAGCACCCCTCAATCAGGGAACTATGGCTACACCTTC. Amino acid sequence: CASTPQSGNYGYTF.

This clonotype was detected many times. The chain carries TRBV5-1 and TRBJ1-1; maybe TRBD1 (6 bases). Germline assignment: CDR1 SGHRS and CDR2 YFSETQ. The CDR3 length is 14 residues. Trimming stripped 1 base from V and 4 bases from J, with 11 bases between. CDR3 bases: TGCGCCAGCAGCTTGCAGGGGAAGGGCACTGAAGCTTTCTTT. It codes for CASSLQGKGTEAFF.

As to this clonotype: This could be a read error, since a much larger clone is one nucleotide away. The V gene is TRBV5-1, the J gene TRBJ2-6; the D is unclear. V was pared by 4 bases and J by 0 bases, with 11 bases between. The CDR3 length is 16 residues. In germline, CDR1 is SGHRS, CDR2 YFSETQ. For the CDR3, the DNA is TGCGCCAGCAGCAGACTTTCGAGCTCTGGGGCCAACGTCCTGACTTTC. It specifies CASSRLSSSGANVLTF. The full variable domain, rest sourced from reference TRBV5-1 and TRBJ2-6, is KAGVTQTPRYLIKTRGQQVTLSCSPISGHRSVSWYQQTPGQGLQFLFEYFSETQRNKGNFPGRFSGRQFSNSRSEMNVSTLELGDSALYLCASSRLSSSGANVLTFGAGSRLTVL.

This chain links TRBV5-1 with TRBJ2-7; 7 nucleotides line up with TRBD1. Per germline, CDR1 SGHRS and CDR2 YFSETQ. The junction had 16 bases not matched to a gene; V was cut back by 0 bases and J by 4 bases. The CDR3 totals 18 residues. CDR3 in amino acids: CASSLANDRVTGKYEQYF. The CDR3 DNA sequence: TGCGCCAGCAGCTTGGCCAACGATCGCGTGACAGGGAAGTACGAGCAGTACTTC.

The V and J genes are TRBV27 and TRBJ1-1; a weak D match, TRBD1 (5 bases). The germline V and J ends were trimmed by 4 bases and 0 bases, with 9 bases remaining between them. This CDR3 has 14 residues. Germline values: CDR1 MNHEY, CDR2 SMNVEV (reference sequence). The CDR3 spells CASSSTDMNTEAFF. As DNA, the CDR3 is TGTGCCAGCAGTTCCACGGACATGAACACTGAAGCTTTCTTT.

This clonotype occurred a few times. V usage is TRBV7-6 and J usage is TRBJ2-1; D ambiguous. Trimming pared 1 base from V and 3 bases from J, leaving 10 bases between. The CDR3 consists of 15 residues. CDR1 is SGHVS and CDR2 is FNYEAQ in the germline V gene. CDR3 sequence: CASSLDKSNYNEQFF. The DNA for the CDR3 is TGTGCCAGCAGCTTAGATAAATCGAACTACAATGAGCAGTTCTTC. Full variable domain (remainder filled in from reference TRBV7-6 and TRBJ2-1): GAGVSQSPRYKVTKRGQDVALRCDPISGHVSLYWYRQALGQGPEFLTYFNYEAQQDKSGLPNDRFSAERPEGSISTLTIQRTEQRDSAMYRCASSLDKSNYNEQFFGPGTRLTVL.

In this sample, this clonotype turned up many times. CDR3 region: CASSPQGKGGYTF. The DNA of the CDR3 is TGTGCCAGTAGTCCACAGGGGAAGGGCGGCTACACCTTC. V usage is TRBV19 and J usage is TRBJ1-2; 7 bases are shared with TRBD1. The CDR3 length is 13 residues. Germline CDR1 and CDR2: LNHDA and SQIVND (reference sequence). Germline trimming cut 5 bases from V and 8 bases from J; bases unmatched to any gene: 8.

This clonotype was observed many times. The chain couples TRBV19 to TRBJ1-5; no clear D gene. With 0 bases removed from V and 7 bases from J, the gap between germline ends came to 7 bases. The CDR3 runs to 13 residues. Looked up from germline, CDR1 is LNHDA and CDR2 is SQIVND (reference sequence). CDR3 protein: CASSIDRKQPQHF. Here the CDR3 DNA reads TGTGCCAGTAGTATAGATCGGAAGCAGCCCCAGCATTTT.

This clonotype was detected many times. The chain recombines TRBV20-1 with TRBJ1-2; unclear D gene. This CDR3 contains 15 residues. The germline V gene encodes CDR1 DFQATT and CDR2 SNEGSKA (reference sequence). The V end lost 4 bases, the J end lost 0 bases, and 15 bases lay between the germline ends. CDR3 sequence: CSAKAPSYPNYGYTF. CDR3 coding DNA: TGCAGTGCTAAGGCACCGTCCTATCCTAACTATGGCTACACCTTC.

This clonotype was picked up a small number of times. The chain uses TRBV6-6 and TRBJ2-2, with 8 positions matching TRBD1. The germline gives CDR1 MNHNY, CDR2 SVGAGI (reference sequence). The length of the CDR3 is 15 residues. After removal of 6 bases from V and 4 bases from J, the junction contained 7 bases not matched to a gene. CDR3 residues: CASRDHDRGTGELFF. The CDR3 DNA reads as TGTGCCAGCAGAGACCACGACAGGGGCACCGGGGAGCTGTTTTTT.

CDR3 nucleotides: TGTGCCAGCAGCTCAATCGAGGCACTAGCGCAAGCCAAAAACATTCAGTACTTC. Residues: CASSSIEALAQAKNIQYF. This chain links TRBV28 with TRBJ2-4; 7 positions agree with TRBD2. With V trimmed by 6 bases and J by 0 bases, 14 bases remained unmatched. Germline CDR1 is MDHEN and CDR2 is SYDVKM. This CDR3 comprises 18 residues. Looking up the rest from reference TRBV28 and TRBJ2-4 gives the full variable domain: DVKVTQSSRYLVKRTGEKVFLECVQDMDHENMFWYRQDPGLGLRLIYFSYDVKMKEKGDIPEGYSVSREKKERFSLILESASTNQTSMYLCASSSIEALAQAKNIQYFGAGTRLSVL.

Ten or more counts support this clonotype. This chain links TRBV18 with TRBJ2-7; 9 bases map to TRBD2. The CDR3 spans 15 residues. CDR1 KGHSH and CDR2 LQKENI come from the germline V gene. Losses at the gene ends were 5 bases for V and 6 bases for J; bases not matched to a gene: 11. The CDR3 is CASSSGTGTSTEQYF. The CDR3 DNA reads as TGTGCCAGCTCATCTGGGACCGGGACTAGCACCGAGCAGTACTTC.

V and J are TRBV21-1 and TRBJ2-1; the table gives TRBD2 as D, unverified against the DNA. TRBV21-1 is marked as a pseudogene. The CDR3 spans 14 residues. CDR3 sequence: CAAGAAGSGRGQFF. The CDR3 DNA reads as TGTGCCGCAGGTGCAGCAGGGAGCGGGAGAGGGCAGTTCTTC.

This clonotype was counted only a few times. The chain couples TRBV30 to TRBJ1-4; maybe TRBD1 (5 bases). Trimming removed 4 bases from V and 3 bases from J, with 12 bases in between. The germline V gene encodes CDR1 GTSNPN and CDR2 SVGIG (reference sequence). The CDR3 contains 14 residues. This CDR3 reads CAWNRARANEKLFF. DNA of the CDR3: TGTGCCTGGAACCGGGCCAGGGCTAATGAAAAACTGTTTTTT.

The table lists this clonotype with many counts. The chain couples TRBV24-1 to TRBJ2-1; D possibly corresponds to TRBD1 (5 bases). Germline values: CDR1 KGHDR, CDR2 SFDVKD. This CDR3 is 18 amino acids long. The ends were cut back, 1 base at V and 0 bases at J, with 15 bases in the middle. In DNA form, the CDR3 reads TGTGCCACCAGTGATTTCGATACCCAGGGTAGCTCCTACAATGAGCAGTTCTTC. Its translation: CATSDFDTQGSSYNEQFF.

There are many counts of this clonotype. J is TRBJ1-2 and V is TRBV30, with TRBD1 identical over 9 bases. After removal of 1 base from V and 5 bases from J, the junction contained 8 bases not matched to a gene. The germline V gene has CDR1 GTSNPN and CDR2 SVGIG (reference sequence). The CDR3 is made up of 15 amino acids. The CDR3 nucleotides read TGTGCCTGGAGTGGGACAGGGGAAGTATGGTATGGCTACACCTTC. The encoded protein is CAWSGTGEVWYGYTF.

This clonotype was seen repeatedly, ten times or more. The CDR3 DNA follows: TGTGCCAGCAGCTTAGGCCCTGACAATCAGCCCCAGCATTTT. This encodes CASSLGPDNQPQHF. The chain recombines TRBV7-8 with TRBJ1-5; D is undetermined. CDR1 is SGHVS, CDR2 FQNEAQ, per germline. This CDR3 is built from 14 residues. V gave up 1 base and J gave up 3 bases, with 7 bases separating them.

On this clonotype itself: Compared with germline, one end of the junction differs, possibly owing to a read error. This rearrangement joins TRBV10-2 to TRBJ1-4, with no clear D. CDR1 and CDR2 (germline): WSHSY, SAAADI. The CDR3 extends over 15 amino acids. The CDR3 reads CASSESMGSNENLFF. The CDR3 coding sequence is TGCGCCAGCAGTGAGTCGATGGGGAGTAATGAAAATCTGTTTTTT.

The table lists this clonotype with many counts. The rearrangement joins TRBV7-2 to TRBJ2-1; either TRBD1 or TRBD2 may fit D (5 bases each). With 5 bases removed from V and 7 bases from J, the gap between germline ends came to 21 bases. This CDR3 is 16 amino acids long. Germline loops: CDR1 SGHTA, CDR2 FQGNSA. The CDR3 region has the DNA TGTGCCAGCAGCCCCAAGGGACGGAAGGGTAGGAATGAGCAGTTCTTC. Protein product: CASSPKGRKGRNEQFF.

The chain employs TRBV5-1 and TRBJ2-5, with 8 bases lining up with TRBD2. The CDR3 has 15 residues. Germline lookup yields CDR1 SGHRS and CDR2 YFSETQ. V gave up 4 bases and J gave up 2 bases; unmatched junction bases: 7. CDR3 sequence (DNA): TGCGCCAGCAGCCCTACTAGCGGCCAACAAGAGACCCAGTACTTC. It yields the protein CASSPTSGQQETQYF.

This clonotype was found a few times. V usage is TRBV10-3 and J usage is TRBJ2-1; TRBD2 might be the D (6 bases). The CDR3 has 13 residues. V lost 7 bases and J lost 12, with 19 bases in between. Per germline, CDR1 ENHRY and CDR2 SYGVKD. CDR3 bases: TGTGCCATCAAGGGAGAAGGAGGGATAAGGCAGTTCTTC. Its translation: CAIKGEGGIRQFF.